This section outlines one T cell receptor beta chain sequence together with its context. What it binds is not known. These data are taken from a study of cytomegalovirus exposure and HLA in healthy donors. Findings and caveats of the study: The study flagged about 160 TCR beta chains as cytomegalovirus-associated. Using the classifier, cytomegalovirus status was reportedly diagnosed with high specificity and sensitivity.

The CDR3 contains 15 residues. V lost 4 bases, J lost 15 bases, and 14 bases stayed unmatched. Germline lookup yields CDR1 MNHNY and CDR2 SVGAGI (reference sequence). Sequenced by immunoSEQ multiplex PCR; TCRdb stores in-frame clones only, minus some. The sample gives 180,000 or so clones, roughly 86% of which show up once; 7.2% is in the top ten. The donors formed part of the 120-subject validation cohort, distinct from the roughly 730-subject first cohort. The clonotype was recovered from a man younger than 45 in good health and CMV-seropositive. Source material: PBMCs. V is TRBV6-6 and J is TRBJ2-1; TRBD2 agrees at 11 bases. CDR3 in amino acids: CASSSRASGGWRWFF. The DNA for the CDR3 is TGTGCCAGCAGTTCCCGGGCTAGCGGGGGGTGGAGATGGTTCTTC.